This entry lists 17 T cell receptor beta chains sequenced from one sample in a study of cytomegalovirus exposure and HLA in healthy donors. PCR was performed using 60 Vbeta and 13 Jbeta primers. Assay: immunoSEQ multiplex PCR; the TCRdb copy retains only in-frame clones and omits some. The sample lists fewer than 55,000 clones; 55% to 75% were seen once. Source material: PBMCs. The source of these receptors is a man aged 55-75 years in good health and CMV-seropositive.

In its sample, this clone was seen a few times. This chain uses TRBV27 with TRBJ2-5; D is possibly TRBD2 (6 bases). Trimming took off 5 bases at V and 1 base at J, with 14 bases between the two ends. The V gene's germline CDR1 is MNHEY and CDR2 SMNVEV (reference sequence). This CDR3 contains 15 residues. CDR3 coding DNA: TGTGCCAGCAGTACGCTCCGGGACTCCCAAGAGACCCAGTACTTC. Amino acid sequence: CASSTLRDSQETQYF.

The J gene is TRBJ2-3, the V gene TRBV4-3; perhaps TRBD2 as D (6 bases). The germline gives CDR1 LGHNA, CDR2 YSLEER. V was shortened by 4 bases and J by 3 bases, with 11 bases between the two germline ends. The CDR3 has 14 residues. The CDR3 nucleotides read TGCGCCAGCAGCCGCGGGGATGGGACAGATACGCAGTATTTT. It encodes CASSRGDGTDTQYF.

The CDR3 loop reads CASSKRGGGSGYTF. The CDR3 coding sequence is TGTGCCAGCAGTAAACGAGGGGGGGGATCTGGCTACACCTTC. V usage is TRBV2 and J usage is TRBJ1-2; perhaps TRBD1 as D (6 bases). This CDR3 region has 14 residues. Germline assignment: CDR1 SNHLY and CDR2 FYNNEI. The V gene lost 5 bases and the J gene lost 7 bases, with 17 bases spanning the gap. The full variable domain, with the rest looked up from reference TRBV2 and TRBJ1-2, is EPEVTQTPSHQVTQMGQEVILRCVPISNHLYFYWYRQILGQKVEFLVSFYNNEISEKSEIFDDQFSVERPDGSNFTLKIRSTKLEDSAMYFCASSKRGGGSGYTFGSGTRLTVV.

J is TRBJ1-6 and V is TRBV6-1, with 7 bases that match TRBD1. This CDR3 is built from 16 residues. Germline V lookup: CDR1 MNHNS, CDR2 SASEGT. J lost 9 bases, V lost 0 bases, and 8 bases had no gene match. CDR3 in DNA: TGTGCCAGCAGTGAAGCGGAGGGGGCTGGTGGTTCACCCCTCCACTTT. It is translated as CASSEAEGAGGSPLHF.

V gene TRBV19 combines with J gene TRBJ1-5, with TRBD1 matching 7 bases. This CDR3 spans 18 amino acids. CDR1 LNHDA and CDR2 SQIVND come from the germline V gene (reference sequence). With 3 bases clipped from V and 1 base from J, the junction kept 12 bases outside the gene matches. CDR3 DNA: TGTGCCAGTAGTATGGACAGCGAGGGGGCGGTGAGCAATCAGCCCCAGCATTTT. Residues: CASSMDSEGAVSNQPQHF.

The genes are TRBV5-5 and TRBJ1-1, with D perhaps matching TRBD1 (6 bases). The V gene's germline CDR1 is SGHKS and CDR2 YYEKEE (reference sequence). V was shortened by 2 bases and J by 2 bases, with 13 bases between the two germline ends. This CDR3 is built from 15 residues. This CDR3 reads CASSFDWGLNTEAFF. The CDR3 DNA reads TGTGCCAGCAGCTTTGATTGGGGGCTTAACACTGAAGCTTTCTTT.

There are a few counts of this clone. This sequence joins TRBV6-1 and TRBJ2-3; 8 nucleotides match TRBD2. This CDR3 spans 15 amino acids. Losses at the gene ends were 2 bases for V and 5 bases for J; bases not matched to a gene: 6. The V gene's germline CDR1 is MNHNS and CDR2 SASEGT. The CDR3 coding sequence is TGTGCCAGCAGTGAAAGAGCGGGAGTCAGAGATACGCAGTATTTT. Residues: CASSERAGVRDTQYF.

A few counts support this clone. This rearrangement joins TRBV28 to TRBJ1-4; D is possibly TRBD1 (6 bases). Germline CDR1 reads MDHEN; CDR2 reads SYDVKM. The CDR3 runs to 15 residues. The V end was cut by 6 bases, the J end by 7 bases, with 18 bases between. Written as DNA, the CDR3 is TGTGCCAGCAGCCAGAGAGCCGGGACACCTGAAAAACTGTTTTTT. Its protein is CASSQRAGTPEKLFF.

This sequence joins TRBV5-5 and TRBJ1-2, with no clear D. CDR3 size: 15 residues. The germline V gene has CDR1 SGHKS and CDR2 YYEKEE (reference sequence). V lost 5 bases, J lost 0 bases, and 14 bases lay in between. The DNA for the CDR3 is TGTGCCAGCAGGGACGGAGGCGCTCCTAACTATGGCTACACCTTC. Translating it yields CASRDGGAPNYGYTF.

CDR3 amino acids: CASRGGDSGPSEQYF. The CDR3 bases are TGTGCCAGCCGGGGCGGGGACTCGGGTCCCTCCGAGCAGTACTTC. This rearrangement joins TRBV7-6 to TRBJ2-7; perhaps TRBD2 as D (6 bases). The germline V gene encodes CDR1 SGHVS and CDR2 FNYEAQ. This CDR3 is built from 15 residues. V lost 8 bases and J lost 6, with 23 bases in between.

The CDR3: CASSFSRTGEEQYF. In DNA, the CDR3 is TGTGCCAGCAGCTTTAGTAGGACAGGGGAAGAGCAGTACTTC. This rearrangement joins TRBV7-2 to TRBJ2-7; 9 nucleotides match TRBD1. CDR1 is SGHTA and CDR2 is FQGNSA in the germline V gene. V was clipped by 3 bases and J by 7 bases; unmatched bases: 7. The CDR3 loop spans 14 amino acids.

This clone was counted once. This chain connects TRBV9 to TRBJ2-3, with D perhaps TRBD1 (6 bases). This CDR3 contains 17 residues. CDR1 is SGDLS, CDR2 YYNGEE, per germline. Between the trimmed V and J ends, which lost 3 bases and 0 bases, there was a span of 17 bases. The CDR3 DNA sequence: TGTGCCAGCAGCGGCCATCAGGGGTGGCCTAGCACAGATACGCAGTATTTT. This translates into CASSGHQGWPSTDTQYF.

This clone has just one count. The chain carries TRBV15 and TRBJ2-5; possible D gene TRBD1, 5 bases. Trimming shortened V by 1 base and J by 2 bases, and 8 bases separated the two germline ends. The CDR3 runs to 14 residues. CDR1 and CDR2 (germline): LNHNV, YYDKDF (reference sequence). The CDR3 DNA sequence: TGTGCCACCAGCAGAGCAGGGTCACAAGAGACCCAGTACTTC. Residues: CATSRAGSQETQYF.

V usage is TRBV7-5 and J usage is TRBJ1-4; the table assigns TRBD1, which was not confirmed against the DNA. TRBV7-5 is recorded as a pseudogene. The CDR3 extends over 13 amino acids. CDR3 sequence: CVRSSGDRDKLFF. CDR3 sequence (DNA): TGTGTCAGAAGCTCGGGCGACAGGGATAAACTGTTTTTT.

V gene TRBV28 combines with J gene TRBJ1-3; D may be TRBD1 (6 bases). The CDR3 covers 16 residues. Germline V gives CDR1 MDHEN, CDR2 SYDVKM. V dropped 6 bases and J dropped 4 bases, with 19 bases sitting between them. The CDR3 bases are TGTGCCAGCAGGGCCCCGGCGGGGGCGCACGGAAACACCATATATTTT. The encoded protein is CASRAPAGAHGNTIYF.

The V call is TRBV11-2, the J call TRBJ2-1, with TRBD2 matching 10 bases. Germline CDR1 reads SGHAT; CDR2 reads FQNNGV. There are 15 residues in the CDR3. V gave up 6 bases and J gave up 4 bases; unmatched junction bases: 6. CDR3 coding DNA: TGTGCCAGCAGTCGAGGGACTAGCGAGTACAATGAGCAGTTCTTC. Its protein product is CASSRGTSEYNEQFF.

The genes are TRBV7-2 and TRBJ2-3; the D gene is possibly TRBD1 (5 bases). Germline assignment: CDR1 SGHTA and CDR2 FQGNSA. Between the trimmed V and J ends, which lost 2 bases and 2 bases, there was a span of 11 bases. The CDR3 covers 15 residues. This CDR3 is CASSLFSRATDTQYF. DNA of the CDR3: TGTGCCAGCAGCTTATTTTCCAGGGCCACAGATACGCAGTATTTT.